Given below is one T cell receptor (beta chain) in context. In the original workflow: How many nucleated cells were present was estimated from reference gene primer amplification. The assay was immunoSEQ multiplex PCR, and TCRdb's table has in-frame clones only and misses some. The DNA gave D and trimming, while V, J and clone size come from that table. The repertoire holds over 200,000 clones, roughly 87% seen once, with 1.9% in the top ten. The sample belongs to a study of blood T cell repertoires in COVID-19. About the study: The cDNA or gDNA used as material had been derived from T cells, B-cell-depleted T cells, or PBMCs.

Looked up from germline, CDR1 is ENHRY and CDR2 is SYGVKD. This CDR3 spans 15 amino acids. The V gene lost 0 bases and the J gene lost 8 bases, with 15 bases spanning the gap. Input material: peripheral blood. This TCR derives from a man between 35 and 55 years old with active or convalescent COVID-19. The rearrangement links TRBV10-3 to TRBJ2-3; D may be TRBD2 (5 bases). DNA of the CDR3: TGTGCCATCAGTGAGTCGGGAAGATCCGGAGGTACGCAGTATTTT. Amino acids: CAISESGRSGGTQYF.